The 28 T cell receptor beta chains below were found in one sample sequenced in a study of post-analysis software for immune sequencing data. Prepared libraries of TCR beta cDNA carried unique molecular identifiers. From the PCR reads, TCRdb called clonotypes with MiXCR, one entry per CDR3 protein. Here the sample spans under 200,000 distinct CDR3 sequences, around 34% being singletons. The sample in question was blood, obtained after autologous hematopoietic stem cell transplantation. All receptors come from a girl aged 10 to 17 with multiple sclerosis.

In its sample, this clonotype was seen a few times. The V call is TRBV12-3 or TRBV12-4, the J call TRBJ1-4; D possibly corresponds to TRBD1 (6 bases). Trimming cost V 0 bases and J 6 bases, with 11 bases left between them. This CDR3 region has 15 residues. The chain's CDR3 is CASSLAQGRHEKLFF. The DNA for the CDR3 is TGTGCCAGCAGTTTAGCACAGGGCCGGCATGAAAAACTGTTTTTT.

This clonotype was counted between two and nine times. The CDR3 region is CASGTQETQYF. Written as DNA, the CDR3 is TGTGCCAGCGGGACTCAAGAGACCCAGTACTTC. The rearrangement links TRBV11-3 to TRBJ2-5; D is perhaps TRBD2 (6 bases). V lost 8 bases and J lost 2, with 6 bases in between. CDR3 length: 11 residues. In germline, CDR1 is SGHNT, CDR2 YENEEA.

The chain carries TRBV12-5 and TRBJ2-1, with D unresolved. Germline CDR1 is LGHNT and CDR2 is FRNRAP. This CDR3 comprises 16 residues. Trimming stripped 0 bases from V and 2 bases from J, with 11 bases between. The CDR3 DNA follows: TGTGCTAGTGGTTTGGTACACGGGCGGCCCTACAATGAGCAGTTCTTC. As protein: CASGLVHGRPYNEQFF.

This clonotype was picked up a small number of times. This sequence joins TRBV5-1 and TRBJ1-4; D uncertain. This CDR3 contains 13 residues. The V end was cut by 0 bases, the J end by 5 bases, with 5 bases between. The germline CDR1 and CDR2 sequences are SGHRS and YFSETQ. The CDR3 reads CASSLDSNEKLFF. In DNA, the CDR3 is TGCGCCAGCAGCTTGGACAGCAATGAAAAACTGTTTTTT.

This clonotype has only a few counts. The chain uses TRBV6-6 and TRBJ2-1; 9 nucleotides line up with TRBD2. CDR3 length: 14 residues. Germline CDR1 is MNHNY and CDR2 is SVGAGI (reference sequence). V gave up 6 bases and J gave up 2 bases; unmatched junction bases: 2. CDR3 nucleotide sequence: TGTGCCAGCAGCGGACTAGCGACCTACAATGAGCAGTTCTTC. As protein: CASSGLATYNEQFF.

This clonotype was picked up a small number of times. This rearrangement joins TRBV6-1 to TRBJ2-5, with 9 bases matching TRBD2. Unmatched junction bases numbered 4, after V lost 0 bases and J lost 2 bases. The CDR3 covers 16 residues. Germline CDR1 MNHNS, CDR2 SASEGT. The CDR3 region has the DNA TGTGCCAGCAGTGAAGCGCTCCTAGCGGGGCAAGAGACCCAGTACTTC. Translation: CASSEALLAGQETQYF.

As regards this clonotype: The junction departs from the called germline gene at one end, perhaps through a read error. The chain carries TRBV12-3 or TRBV12-4 and TRBJ2-1; D perhaps matches TRBD2 (6 bases). The CDR3 sequence is 18 residues long. The CDR3 reads CASSPNHFSGSPLNGQFF. In DNA, the CDR3 is TGTGCCAGCAGTCCCAACCATTTTAGCGGAAGTCCTCTAAATGGGCAGTTCTTC.

This chain joins TRBV12-3 or TRBV12-4 and TRBJ1-1; 7 bases align to TRBD1. The CDR3 consists of 12 residues. V lost 7 bases and J lost 6; bases outside the gene matches: 5. The CDR3 spells CASTQGGPEAFF. The CDR3 bases are TGTGCCAGCACCCAGGGGGGCCCTGAAGCTTTCTTT.

Turning to this clonotype: A much larger clone lies one base from this, so it may be a read error. The V call is TRBV29-1, the J call TRBJ2-5, with D perhaps matching TRBD2 (5 bases). The tail of the sequence fits TRBJ2-1 better, so the J call may be wrong. Germline V gives CDR1 SQVTM, CDR2 ANQGSEA. CDR3 length: 13 amino acids. In nucleotides, the CDR3 is TGCAGCGTTAAAACTGGGAGACAAGAGACCCAGTTCTTC. Encoded protein: CSVKTGRQETQFF.

Here the CDR3 reads CASSSAGAGSYGYTF. CDR3 DNA sequence: TGCGCCAGCAGCTCGGCCGGGGCAGGGAGCTATGGCTACACCTTC. The chain joins TRBV5-1 to TRBJ1-2, with TRBD1 as a possible D gene (5 bases). Germline CDR1 and CDR2: SGHRS and YFSETQ. The CDR3 is made up of 15 amino acids. The V end was cut by 3 bases, the J end by 4 bases, with 16 bases between.

This clonotype was observed a handful of times. The chain has TRBV6-6 and TRBJ1-6; D remains ambiguous. The V end lost 0 bases, the J end lost 7 bases, and 7 bases lay between the germline ends. Per the germline V gene, CDR1 is MNHNY and CDR2 is SVGAGI (reference sequence). This CDR3 comprises 14 residues. CDR3: CASSYSKQNSPLHF. CDR3 in DNA: TGTGCCAGCAGTTACTCGAAGCAGAATTCACCCCTCCACTTT.

This clonotype turned up a few times. This sequence joins TRBV3-1 and TRBJ2-3, with TRBD2 matching 10 bases. The germline V gene has CDR1 LGHDT and CDR2 YNNKEL (reference sequence). V shed 1 base, J shed 0 bases, and the junction held 7 bases outside the gene matches. This CDR3 has 18 residues. The CDR3 bases are TGTGCCAGCAGCCAAGGGGAAGCGGGAGGGATTAGCACAGATACGCAGTATTTT. Amino acid sequence: CASSQGEAGGISTDTQYF.

This clonotype occurred a few times. V is TRBV6-1 and J is TRBJ2-1; TRBD1 or TRBD2 may be the D gene (5 bases each). Trimming took off 3 bases at V and 0 bases at J, with 18 bases between the two ends. Germline V gene data show CDR1 as MNHNS and CDR2 as SASEGT. The CDR3 contains 18 residues. CDR3 loop: CASSDDHGAGYSYNEQFF. DNA for the CDR3: TGTGCCAGCAGTGATGATCACGGGGCGGGCTACTCCTACAATGAGCAGTTCTTC.

CDR3 sequence: CSAISLSGGDETQYF. CDR3 in DNA: TGCAGTGCTATTTCCCTTAGCGGAGGGGACGAGACCCAGTACTTC. V and J are TRBV20-1 and TRBJ2-5; TRBD2 is a possible D gene (6 bases). The V gene lost 4 bases and the J gene lost 5 bases, with 20 bases spanning the gap. CDR1 and CDR2 (germline): DFQATT, SNEGSKA (reference sequence). The CDR3 contains 15 residues.

This clonotype came up a few times. The chain combines TRBV29-1 with TRBJ2-6; D gene ambiguous. V lost 6 bases and J 2 bases, leaving 11 bases between the germline ends. This CDR3 contains 14 residues. Per the germline V gene, CDR1 is SQVTM and CDR2 is ANQGSEA. The CDR3 coding sequence is TGCAGCGTGGGCGCCGGGCCTGGGGCCAACGTCCTGACTTTC. Amino acids: CSVGAGPGANVLTF.

This clonotype was detected only a few times. The chain is built from TRBV2 and TRBJ2-7; unclear D gene. Germline V CDR1 and CDR2: SNHLY, FYNNEI. The CDR3 contains 14 residues. Trimming removed 1 base at V and 3 bases at J, with 10 bases between. The CDR3 reads CASSEGTIIYEQYF. CDR3 DNA sequence: TGTGCCAGCAGTGAAGGGACCATTATCTACGAGCAGTACTTC.

This chain connects TRBV4-3 to TRBJ1-2; no clear D gene. Per germline, CDR1 LGHNA and CDR2 YSLEER. The CDR3 loop spans 14 amino acids. The V gene lost 3 bases and the J gene lost 4 bases, with 12 bases spanning the gap. CDR3 DNA: TGCGCCAGCAGCCAGCCAGGTCGGGGCTATGGCTACACCTTC. It codes for CASSQPGRGYGYTF.

This clonotype has a handful of counts. The J gene is TRBJ2-5, the V gene TRBV29-1; tentative D call: TRBD2 (7 bases). CDR1 SQVTM and CDR2 ANQGSEA come from the germline V gene. V lost 3 bases, J lost 0 bases, and 14 bases lay in between. The CDR3 has 15 residues. CDR3 sequence reads: CSVEGGGGNQETQYF. The CDR3 nucleotides read TGCAGCGTTGAGGGGGGGGGCGGCAACCAAGAGACCCAGTACTTC.

This clonotype was detected a few times. The chain recombines TRBV29-1 with TRBJ1-2, with 7 positions matching TRBD1. Unmatched junction bases numbered 4, after V lost 6 bases and J lost 0 bases. CDR1 and CDR2 from the germline V gene are SQVTM and ANQGSEA. The CDR3 has 13 residues. CDR3 nucleotides: TGCAGCGTCCGGACAGGATCTAACTATGGCTACACCTTC. This encodes CSVRTGSNYGYTF.

This clonotype was counted a few times. This CDR3 reads CAWRTLGPLDEQYF. CDR3 DNA sequence: TGTGCCTGGAGGACCTTGGGGCCACTGGACGAGCAGTACTTC. The gene calls are TRBV30 and TRBJ2-7; D might be TRBD1 (5 bases). The CDR3 covers 14 residues. The ends were cut back, 3 bases at V and 5 bases at J, with 17 bases in the middle. Looked up from germline, CDR1 is GTSNPN and CDR2 is SVGIG (reference sequence).

The chain has TRBV5-1 and TRBJ1-2; D unresolved. Per the germline V gene, CDR1 is SGHRS and CDR2 is YFSETQ. Trimming shortened V by 4 bases and J by 1 base, and 17 bases separated the two germline ends. CDR3 size: 16 residues. The CDR3 DNA follows: TGCGCCAGCAGCCTGGGTCCCGTTCTGGTTAACTATGGCTACACCTTC. Its protein is CASSLGPVLVNYGYTF.

This clonotype was detected a few times. Germline is not matched at one junction end, which may reflect a read error. The chain employs TRBV14 and TRBJ2-1; D uncertain. Germline V gene data show CDR1 as SGHDN and CDR2 as FVKESK. CDR3 length equals 14 residues. The CDR3 region has the DNA TGTGCCAGCAGCCAAGGGAGCTTCTACAATGAACAGTTCTTC. It yields the protein CASSQGSFYNEQFF.

The chain is built from TRBV7-9 and TRBJ2-5; D remains ambiguous. The last part of the DNA fits TRBJ2-7 better; the J call may be wrong. The CDR3 loop spans 12 amino acids. Per the germline V gene, CDR1 is SEHNR and CDR2 is FQNEAQ (reference sequence). CDR3 loop: CASSLDGSEQYF. The CDR3 DNA reads TGTGCCAGCAGCTTAGATGGCTCCGAGCAGTACTTC.

Only a few counts were recorded for this clonotype. The rearrangement joins TRBV5-6 to TRBJ2-3; D may be TRBD1 or TRBD2 (5 bases each). V lost 3 bases and J lost 3, with 26 bases in between. There are 19 residues in the CDR3. From germline, CDR1 is SGHDT and CDR2 YYEEEE. CDR3 protein: CASSSLVSGTQEGTDTQYF. As DNA, the CDR3 is TGTGCCAGCAGCTCGCTAGTTTCCGGGACCCAAGAGGGTACAGATACGCAGTATTTT.

This chain joins TRBV15 and TRBJ2-7; 8 bases agree with TRBD1. The germline CDR1 and CDR2 sequences are LNHNV and YYDKDF (reference sequence). This CDR3 region has 15 residues. J was trimmed by 3 bases and V by 6 bases; bases with no gene match: 10. The CDR3 coding sequence is TGTGCCACCAGTTACCTGCCGGGACAGGTCTACGAGCAGTACTTC. Translating it yields CATSYLPGQVYEQYF. Full variable domain (remainder filled in from reference TRBV15 and TRBJ2-7): DAMVIQNPRYQVTQFGKPVTLSCSQTLNHNVMYWYQQKSSQAPKLLFHYYDKDFNNEADTPDNFQSRRPNTSFCFLDIRSPGLGDTAMYLCATSYLPGQVYEQYFGPGTRLTVT.

The chain uses TRBV28 and TRBJ1-4; the D is unclear. Trimming cost V 5 bases and J 6 bases, with 13 bases left between them. The CDR3 consists of 14 residues. The germline CDR1 and CDR2 sequences are MDHEN and SYDVKM. CDR3: CASSSPVLDEKLFF. CDR3 sequence (DNA): TGTGCCAGCAGTAGCCCCGTTCTGGATGAAAAACTGTTTTTT. Supplemented by reference TRBV28 and TRBJ1-4, the full variable domain reads DVKVTQSSRYLVKRTGEKVFLECVQDMDHENMFWYRQDPGLGLRLIYFSYDVKMKEKGDIPEGYSVSREKKERFSLILESASTNQTSMYLCASSSPVLDEKLFFGSGTQLSVL.

This clonotype was observed a handful of times. This chain uses TRBV5-1 with TRBJ2-7; D possibly matches TRBD1 or TRBD2 (5 bases each). CDR1 is SGHRS and CDR2 is YFSETQ in the germline V gene. CDR3 length: 13 amino acids. Trimming removed 0 bases from V and 2 bases from J, with 6 bases in between. The CDR3 region has the DNA TGCGCCAGCAGCTTGGTGGGACCCTACGAGCAGTACTTC. Protein sequence: CASSLVGPYEQYF.

This clonotype appeared many times. V is TRBV5-1 and J is TRBJ1-1; TRBD1 might be the D (6 bases). V was shortened by 5 bases and J by 7 bases, with 15 bases between the two germline ends. The CDR3 totals 13 residues. The V gene's germline CDR1 is SGHRS and CDR2 YFSETQ. CDR3 sequence reads: CASRADSVFEAFF. In DNA form, the CDR3 reads TGCGCCAGCAGGGCGGACAGCGTATTTGAAGCTTTCTTT.